This passage covers 13 T cell receptor beta chains from one sample sequenced in a study of T cell responses to AZD1222 COVID-19 vaccine (dated by TCRdb to about 2021). Per the publication, the time point label means: about 28 days (+/-7) after the second vaccine dose. Receptor libraries were prepared by the immunoSEQ multiplex PCR assay. Entries here come from immuneACCESS through TCRdb and include only in-frame sequences with V and J called. Some clones fail to appear in such tables; in the studies checked, an unresolved V gene covers under half of the shortfall, and the cause of the remainder is unknown. The sample data list roughly 110,000 clones, and 85% to 95% of these were observed just once. The top ten hold 5% to 8% of the sample. This specimen was peripheral blood, taken 28 days after the second AZD1222 dose. These receptors all stem from an adult who received the AZD1222 COVID-19 vaccine.

The chain uses TRBV9 and TRBJ2-7; the match to TRBD1 covers 9 bases. V gave up 4 bases and J gave up 7 bases; unmatched junction bases: 15. In germline, CDR1 is SGDLS, CDR2 YYNGEE. The CDR3 contains 16 residues. The CDR3 here is CASSPNGVQGAGEQYF. For the CDR3, the DNA is TGTGCCAGCAGCCCAAATGGTGTACAGGGGGCAGGTGAGCAGTACTTC.

This chain links TRBV10-3 with TRBJ2-3; 10 bases are shared with TRBD2. This CDR3 comprises 16 residues. The V segment lost 5 bases and the J segment 2 bases; nucleotides outside the gene matches: 7. The germline V gene has CDR1 ENHRY and CDR2 SYGVKD. CDR3 in amino acids: CAISYIAGGITDTQYF. The CDR3 nucleotides read TGTGCCATCAGTTACATAGCGGGAGGTATCACAGATACGCAGTATTTT.

V usage is TRBV24-1 and J usage is TRBJ1-2, with unresolved D. CDR3 length: 15 residues. V dropped 3 bases and J dropped 2 bases, with 12 bases sitting between them. Germline V gene lookup returns CDR1 KGHDR and CDR2 SFDVKD. The CDR3 nucleotides read TGTGCCACCAGTGATGGGTCCGCCAAGAACTATGGCTACACCTTC. Encoded protein: CATSDGSAKNYGYTF.

The chain combines TRBV28 with TRBJ2-1, with TRBD1 matching over 8 bases. CDR1 and CDR2 from the germline V gene are MDHEN and SYDVKM. Germline trimming cut 2 bases from V and 5 bases from J; bases unmatched to any gene: 5. This CDR3 is built from 15 residues. The CDR3: CASSLLATGDNEQFF. Written as DNA, the CDR3 is TGTGCCAGCAGTTTACTGGCGACAGGGGACAATGAGCAGTTCTTC.

As concerns this clone: The same CDR3 arises from other DNA sequences in this sample as well. The gene calls are TRBV5-4 and TRBJ2-1; D possibly corresponds to TRBD1 (6 bases). Trimming stripped 0 bases from V and 4 bases from J, with 8 bases between. This CDR3 contains 14 residues. Germline lookup yields CDR1 SGHNT and CDR2 YYREEE (reference sequence). CDR3 in DNA: TGTGCCAGCAGCTTGGAGCAGGGGTACAATGAGCAGTTCTTC. This translates into CASSLEQGYNEQFF.

The chain carries TRBV5-4 and TRBJ2-7; tentatively, D is TRBD2 (5 bases). This CDR3 is built from 15 residues. Germline CDR1 is SGHNT and CDR2 is YYREEE (reference sequence). Trimming pared 3 bases from V and 3 bases from J, leaving 16 bases between. The CDR3 DNA sequence: TGTGCCAGCAGCTGGGAACCGACGGGATACTACGAGCAGTACTTC. Protein sequence: CASSWEPTGYYEQYF.

This chain joins TRBV6-2 or TRBV6-3 and TRBJ2-7; 8 positions agree with TRBD1. From germline, CDR1 is MNHEY and CDR2 SVGEGT. CDR3 length: 14 residues. V trimming: 1 base; J trimming: 6 bases; junction bases outside the gene matches: 5. This CDR3 reads CASSYLQGVGEQYF. The CDR3 DNA reads as TGTGCCAGCAGTTACTTACAGGGGGTAGGCGAGCAGTACTTC.

This sequence joins TRBV7-8 and TRBJ2-1; TRBD2 might be the D (6 bases). The CDR3 loop spans 13 amino acids. From germline, CDR1 is SGHVS and CDR2 FQNEAQ. V was pared by 5 bases and J by 4 bases, with 9 bases between. CDR3 protein: CASSPGTYNEQFF. In nucleotides, the CDR3 is TGTGCCAGCAGCCCCGGGACTTACAATGAGCAGTTCTTC.

CDR3 nucleotides: TGTGCCAGCAGTTACTCTGGTGAGCAGTTCTTC. Protein: CASSYSGEQFF. V gene TRBV6-5 combines with J gene TRBJ2-1; D not resolved. The CDR3 runs to 11 residues. V was cut by 0 bases and J by 9 bases, with 3 bases left in between. In germline, CDR1 is MNHEY, CDR2 SVGAGI.

This clone was seen just once. The rearrangement links TRBV10-2 to TRBJ1-1, with no clear D. Trimming shortened V by 1 base and J by 5 bases, and 14 bases separated the two germline ends. There are 15 residues in the CDR3. From germline, CDR1 is WSHSY and CDR2 SAAADI. CDR3 bases: TGCGCCAGCAGTGAGTTCCCAGACCTACGGACTGAAGCTTTCTTT. It translates to CASSEFPDLRTEAFF.

The rearrangement joins TRBV10-3 to TRBJ2-1, with TRBD2 matching over 11 bases. The germline CDR1 and CDR2 sequences are ENHRY and SYGVKD. The CDR3 has 20 amino acids. V shed 4 bases and J 5 bases; nucleotides not matched to a gene: 19. CDR3 sequence: CAISGGLAGLEEGPNNEQFF. As DNA, the CDR3 is TGTGCCATCAGTGGAGGACTAGCGGGTCTAGAGGAGGGGCCGAACAATGAGCAGTTCTTC.

V gene TRBV20-1 combines with J gene TRBJ2-7; D is unresolved. The CDR3 covers 11 residues. The germline CDR1 and CDR2 sequences are DFQATT and SNEGSKA (reference sequence). The CDR3 DNA sequence: TGCAGCCCCAGAGGTTCCTACGAGCAGTACTTC. Encoded protein: CSPRGSYEQYF.

The gene calls are TRBV28 and TRBJ1-5; no firm D call. The CDR3 contains 13 residues. CDR1 and CDR2 (germline): MDHEN, SYDVKM. V was shortened by 2 bases and J by 5 bases, with 7 bases between the two germline ends. Written as DNA, the CDR3 is TGTGCCAGCAGTTTACTGGCAGATCAGCCCCAGCATTTT. Its translation is CASSLLADQPQHF.